Shown below are 15 T cell receptor beta chains from a single sample sequenced in a study of blood T cell repertoires in COVID-19. Some clones are missing from TCRdb's copy, which holds only in-frame ones; the method was immunoSEQ multiplex PCR. The table has approximately 240,000 clones, about nine tenths seen once; the top ten hold over 1.5%. The sequencing sample was made of PBMCs or T cells enriched from blood (not recorded which). These receptors came from a woman aged 18-29 years who had recovered from COVID-19.

V usage is TRBV7-5 and J usage is TRBJ1-5; the D segment call TRBD1 is taken from the table without a DNA check. TRBV7-5 is a known pseudogene. The CDR3 length is 14 residues. As DNA, the CDR3 is TGTGCCAGAAGCTTAAGGACACCGAATCAGCCCCAGCATTTT. The encoded protein is CARSLRTPNQPQHF.

The rearrangement uses TRBV19 and TRBJ1-2; 7 nucleotides align to TRBD1. Losses at the gene ends were 5 bases for V and 5 bases for J; bases not matched to a gene: 14. The germline V gene has CDR1 LNHDA and CDR2 SQIVND (reference sequence). This CDR3 is 16 amino acids long. For the CDR3, the DNA is TGTGCCAGTAGTCCACGACAGGGCATAGAAGGATATGGCTACACCTTC. The encoded protein is CASSPRQGIEGYGYTF.

The gene calls are TRBV7-2 and TRBJ1-1; TRBD1 matches 10 bases. After removal of 6 bases from V and 8 bases from J, the junction contained 15 bases not matched to a gene. The germline CDR1 and CDR2 sequences are SGHTA and FQGNSA. This CDR3 has 16 residues. The CDR3 here is CASSWTGTGDPLEAFF. The CDR3 DNA reads TGTGCCAGCAGTTGGACCGGGACAGGGGACCCCTTGGAAGCTTTCTTT. Together with reference TRBV7-2 and TRBJ1-1, the CDR3 gives the full variable domain: GAGVSQSPSNKVTEKGKDVELRCDPISGHTALYWYRQSLGQGLEFLIYFQGNSAPDKSGLPSDRFSAERTGGSVSTLTIQRTQQEDSAVYLCASSWTGTGDPLEAFFGQGTRLTVV.

CDR3 sequence: CSVEYDRTPEAFF. CDR3 bases: TGCAGCGTAGAATACGACAGGACACCTGAAGCTTTCTTT. The rearrangement joins TRBV29-1 to TRBJ1-1; TRBD1 might be the D (6 bases). The germline gives CDR1 SQVTM, CDR2 ANQGSEA. Trimming removed 6 bases from V and 6 bases from J, with 17 bases in between. The CDR3 consists of 13 residues.

The chain links TRBV5-1 to TRBJ2-2; maybe TRBD2 (6 bases). Looked up from germline, CDR1 is SGHRS and CDR2 is YFSETQ. The CDR3 loop spans 16 amino acids. V lost 4 bases to trimming and J lost 3 bases, with 16 bases between them. CDR3 coding DNA: TGCGCCAGCAGCAGCAGCTCGGGGGTGGACACCGGGGAGCTGTTTTTT. Its translation: CASSSSSGVDTGELFF.

V gene TRBV7-9 combines with J gene TRBJ1-1; D gene ambiguous. Trimming took 5 bases from V and 1 from J, leaving 20 bases between them. From germline, CDR1 is SEHNR and CDR2 FQNEAQ (reference sequence). This CDR3 region has 17 residues. The CDR3 bases are TGTGCCAGCAGCGCTTTGGCGGGGAGGCGACGGAACACTGAAGCTTTCTTT. Its protein is CASSALAGRRRNTEAFF. The entire variable domain, with the rest obtained from reference TRBV7-9 and TRBJ1-1, is as follows: DTGVSQNPRHKITKRGQNVTFRCDPISEHNRLYWYRQTLGQGPEFLTYFQNEAQLEKSRLLSDRFSAERPKGSFSTLEIQRTEQGDSAMYLCASSALAGRRRNTEAFFGQGTRLTVV.

This chain links TRBV29-1 with TRBJ1-2; no clear D. Trimming removed 4 bases from V and 5 bases from J, with 8 bases in between. This CDR3 contains 11 residues. Per germline, CDR1 SQVTM and CDR2 ANQGSEA. CDR3 nucleotides: TGCAGCGTTGTTAAGCTTTATGGCTACACCTTC. Its translation is CSVVKLYGYTF.

The chain recombines TRBV2 with TRBJ1-5; 12 bases align to TRBD1. CDR1 and CDR2 from the germline V gene are SNHLY and FYNNEI. The CDR3 covers 13 residues. The J segment lost 7 bases and the V segment lost 8 bases, leaving 3 bases of the junction unmatched. The CDR3 region is CASFGTGGQPQHF. CDR3 bases: TGTGCCAGCTTCGGGACAGGGGGCCAGCCCCAGCATTTT.

The V and J genes are TRBV7-2 and TRBJ1-2; TRBD1 matches 8 bases. V was pared by 3 bases and J by 8 bases, with 5 bases of the junction left unmatched. From germline, CDR1 is SGHTA and CDR2 FQGNSA. CDR3 length equals 13 residues. CDR3 protein: CASSFQGAGGYTF. The CDR3 coding sequence is TGTGCCAGCAGCTTCCAGGGGGCGGGCGGCTACACCTTC.

J is TRBJ1-1 and V is TRBV7-9; D is possibly TRBD1 (5 bases). The V gene lost 4 bases and the J gene lost 1 base, with 10 bases spanning the gap. This CDR3 region has 14 residues. The germline gives CDR1 SEHNR, CDR2 FQNEAQ (reference sequence). In DNA form, the CDR3 reads TGTGCCAGCAGCTCATACAGGCAGAACACTGAAGCTTTCTTT. It encodes CASSSYRQNTEAFF.

This rearrangement joins TRBV10-3 to TRBJ2-1; tentative D call: TRBD2 (6 bases). This CDR3 comprises 18 residues. V was trimmed by 2 bases and J by 7 bases, leaving 24 bases between them. The germline gives CDR1 ENHRY, CDR2 SYGVKD. This CDR3 is CAISELWPGTGDLNEQFF. CDR3 in DNA: TGTGCCATCAGTGAGCTTTGGCCTGGGACTGGGGATTTGAATGAGCAGTTCTTC.

This chain connects TRBV27 to TRBJ1-2, with D possibly matching TRBD1 (6 bases). The germline CDR1 and CDR2 sequences are MNHEY and SMNVEV (reference sequence). The V and J ends lost 2 bases and 4 bases respectively, with 11 bases between them. The CDR3 has 14 amino acids. CDR3 nucleotides: TGTGCCAGCAGTTTACGGGGGGCTGGCTATGGCTACACCTTC. Encoded protein: CASSLRGAGYGYTF.

As to this clone: Other DNA sequences in this sample translate to the same CDR3. The chain links TRBV18 to TRBJ1-2; weak D call: TRBD1 (6 bases). Trimming removed 3 bases from V and 1 base from J, with 6 bases in between. The germline gives CDR1 KGHSH, CDR2 LQKENI. The CDR3 runs to 13 residues. CDR3 in amino acids: CASSPDSNYGYTF. In nucleotides, the CDR3 is TGTGCCAGCTCACCGGACAGTAACTATGGCTACACCTTC.

This rearrangement joins TRBV19 to TRBJ1-2, with D possibly matching TRBD1 (6 bases). This CDR3 spans 13 amino acids. CDR1 and CDR2 (germline): LNHDA, SQIVND (reference sequence). With 5 bases removed from V and 7 bases from J, the gap between germline ends came to 14 bases. For the CDR3, the DNA is TGTGCCAGTAGTGAACAGGGTGGATTTGGCTACACCTTC. It encodes CASSEQGGFGYTF.

The rearrangement links TRBV29-1 to TRBJ2-7, with a tentative D call TRBD2 (6 bases). Germline V gene data show CDR1 as SQVTM and CDR2 as ANQGSEA. Trimming shortened V by 1 base and J by 4 bases, and 8 bases separated the two germline ends. This CDR3 has 12 residues. Here the CDR3 DNA reads TGCAGCGTTGAAGGGAGCGGGTACGAGCAGTACTTC. Protein: CSVEGSGYEQYF.